The rows below give T cell receptor beta chains drawn from one sample of a study of somatic mutations in cytotoxic T cells in rheumatoid arthritis. The data were produced by immunoSEQ multiplex PCR, yet TCRdb's version contains in-frame clones alone and is incomplete. The data contain around 7,000 clones, around 89% of them singletons. Sequenced sample: CD8+ T cells sorted from blood. These receptors were taken from an older woman with rheumatoid arthritis. Both conserved end residues are part of each CDR3. The D gene is left open where the match is weak. Size tells how often a clone was seen (once, few, many) or the class of an expanded clone, and some rows leave it out.

abundance	v_gene	d_gene	j_gene	CDR3nt	CDR3aa
NA	TRBV6-1	TRBD1	TRBJ2-1	TGTGCCAGCAGCGACAGGGGGGATTACAATGAGCAGTTCTTC	CASSDRGDYNEQFF
NA	TRBV7-9	TRBD1	TRBJ2-1	TGTGCCAGCAGTCCCGGGACAGGGGGCTTGGATGAGCAGTTCTTC	CASSPGTGGLDEQFF
NA	TRBV7-8	NA	TRBJ2-2	TGTGCCAGCAGCGCCGCAGCGGGCCGGGAGCTGTTTTTT	CASSAAAGRELFF
NA	TRBV27	TRBD1	TRBJ2-3	TGTGCCAGCAGTTTTTGGGACAGGGGGGATACGCAGTATTTT	CASSFWDRGDTQYF
once	TRBV4-2	TRBD2	TRBJ2-2	TGTGCCAGCAGCCAAGGGGGACTAGCGTCTTACACCGGGGAGCTGTTTTTT	CASSQGGLASYTGELFF
NA	TRBV4-2	NA	TRBJ1-6	TGTGCCAGCAGCCAAGACCCAGGGCTGGGTTCACCCCTCCACTTT	CASSQDPGLGSPLHF
NA	TRBV30	TRBD1	TRBJ1-3	TGTGCCTGGAGTGTACGGCTAGCGGACAGGGGGCCTGGAAACACCATATATTTT	CAWSVRLADRGPGNTIYF
NA	TRBV6-1	TRBD2	TRBJ2-7	TGTGCCAGCAGTCAACTAGCGGAAACTTCCTACGAGCAGTACTTC	CASSQLAETSYEQYF
NA	TRBV19	TRBD1	TRBJ2-7	TGTGCCAGTAGTATGTCCCCGACAGGGGTGTTCCACGAGCAGTACTTC	CASSMSPTGVFHEQYF
large	TRBV11-3	NA	TRBJ2-7	TGTGCCAGCAGCTTAGGCCCAGTTTCCTACGAGCAGTACTTC	CASSLGPVSYEQYF
NA	TRBV6-5	TRBD2	TRBJ2-7	TGTGCCAGCAGCGTGGGAGGGTCCTACGAGCAGTACTTC	CASSVGGSYEQYF
NA	TRBV7-9	TRBD1	TRBJ1-1	TGTGCCAGCAGCTTATTCAGGGGGCGGGGTACTGAAGCTTTCTTT	CASSLFRGRGTEAFF
once	TRBV9	TRBD2	TRBJ2-3	TGTGCCAGCAGCGTAGGGACTAGCGGGTCAGATACGCAGTATTTT	CASSVGTSGSDTQYF
NA	TRBV9	NA	TRBJ2-1	TGTGCCAGCAGCGTAGTGAGCACCTACTCCTACAATGAGCAGTTCTTC	CASSVVSTYSYNEQFF
few	TRBV7-9	TRBD2	TRBJ2-7	TGTGCCAGCAGCCTGGTTTTCCGGGAGGACTCCTACGAGCAGTACTTC	CASSLVFREDSYEQYF
once	TRBV19	TRBD1	TRBJ1-2	TGTGCCAGTAGTACCGGGACAGGGGCTCCCAGCGTTGGCTACACCTTC	CASSTGTGAPSVGYTF
once	TRBV11-2	NA	TRBJ2-5	TGTGCCAGCAGCAAACCTCAGGGCAAAGAGACCCAGTACTTC	CASSKPQGKETQYF
NA	TRBV5-6	NA	TRBJ2-3	TGTGCCAGCAGCCCTAATATGGGCCACGCCCTCAGTGGTACGCAGTATTTT	CASSPNMGHALSGTQYF
NA	TRBV19	TRBD2	TRBJ2-1	TGTGCCAGTAGCGGGACTAGCGGGACCGAGCAGTTCTTC	CASSGTSGTEQFF
NA	TRBV5-5	NA	TRBJ2-7	TGTGCCAGCAGCCCGGGCTACGAGCAGTACTTC	CASSPGYEQYF
NA	TRBV2	TRBD2	TRBJ2-7	TGTGCCAGCAAAGGACTAGCGGGGGCTTACTCCTACGAGCAGTACTTC	CASKGLAGAYSYEQYF
NA	TRBV10-3	NA	TRBJ2-7	TGTGCCATCAGTGCCGAGGTCAGCGACGAGCAGTACTTC	CAISAEVSDEQYF
once	TRBV13	NA	TRBJ2-7	TGTGCCAGCAGCTTAGGTGGCGGAGCCTACGAGCAGTACTTC	CASSLGGGAYEQYF
few	TRBV27	NA	TRBJ2-7	TGTGCCAGCAGTTTAGCGGGGCGCTCCTACGAGCAGTACTTC	CASSLAGRSYEQYF
once	TRBV7-9	TRBD2	TRBJ2-1	TGTGCCAGCAGCGTAATCGGCGGGGGGGGCAATGAGCAGTTCTTC	CASSVIGGGGNEQFF
once	TRBV9	NA	TRBJ2-7	TGTGCCAGCAGCTCGAGAGACGGGTACGAGCAGTACTTC	CASSSRDGYEQYF
NA	TRBV4-1	TRBD1	TRBJ1-2	TGCGCCAGCAGCCAGGGACAGGGTATAGACTATGGCTACACCTTC	CASSQGQGIDYGYTF
NA	TRBV19	NA	TRBJ1-2	TGTGCCAGTAGTATAGGCAGCCGGATGACACCCTCCTATTATGGCTACACCTTC	CASSIGSRMTPSYYGYTF
NA	TRBV7-9	NA	TRBJ2-7	TGTGCCAGCAGCCCCGGACTCGAGCAGTACTTC	CASSPGLEQYF
NA	TRBV19	NA	TRBJ1-4	TGTGCCAGTAGTCCCCACGGGGGTCTTAATGAAAAACTGTTTTTT	CASSPHGGLNEKLFF
NA	TRBV5-1	TRBD2	TRBJ2-1	TGCGCCAGCAGCTTGGATGGGACTAGCGGGATTTACAATGAGCAGTTCTTC	CASSLDGTSGIYNEQFF
once	TRBV5-6	TRBD1	TRBJ1-4	TGTGCCAGCAGCTGGGCCACAGGGGGCACTAATGAAAAACTGTTTTTT	CASSWATGGTNEKLFF
NA	TRBV7-6	NA	TRBJ2-7	TGTGCCAGCAGCTTAGGGCAGGCGATAACCTACGAGCAGTACTTC	CASSLGQAITYEQYF
NA	TRBV5-6	NA	TRBJ2-1	TGTGCCAGCAGCTTTGGAGGGAGATTTGAGCAGTTCTTC	CASSFGGRFEQFF
NA	TRBV7-9	NA	TRBJ2-3	TGTGCCAGCAGCTTATCGGGCAGGGACACAGATACGCAGTATTTT	CASSLSGRDTDTQYF
NA	TRBV11-2	NA	TRBJ2-7	TGTGCCAGCAGCTTAGCAAACTACGAGCAGTACTTC	CASSLANYEQYF
NA	TRBV5-8	NA	TRBJ1-5	TGTGCCAGCAGCCGGAATCAGCCCCAGCATTTT	CASSRNQPQHF
NA	TRBV6-5	TRBD1	TRBJ2-1	TGTGCCAGCAGTATGACCGGGACAGGGACCAATGAGCAGTTCTTC	CASSMTGTGTNEQFF
NA	TRBV5-1	NA	TRBJ2-1	TGCGCCAGCAGCTTGGATCATAGCTCGAATGAGCAGTTCTTC	CASSLDHSSNEQFF
NA	TRBV12-5	NA	TRBJ2-1	TGTGCTAGTGGTTTGGGGCAGGGTAGCTCCTACAATGAGCAGTTCTTC	CASGLGQGSSYNEQFF
NA	TRBV6-6	TRBD2	TRBJ2-7	TGTGCCAGCAGTCACGGTATAGCGGGGGACTCCTACGAGCAGTACTTC	CASSHGIAGDSYEQYF
NA	TRBV27	TRBD2	TRBJ2-1	TGTGCCAGCAGTTTGGCTAGCGGGGAGAATGAGCAGTTCTTC	CASSLASGENEQFF
NA	TRBV21-1	NA	TRBJ1-5	TGTGCCAGCAGCACAATGAGACAGGGACAGGGGAATTGTCAGCCCCAGCATTTT	CASSTMRQGQGNCQPQHF
NA	TRBV6-5	TRBD1	TRBJ2-2	TGTGCCAGCAGGTCCGGGACAGGGGAGGTCGGGGAGCTGTTTTTT	CASRSGTGEVGELFF